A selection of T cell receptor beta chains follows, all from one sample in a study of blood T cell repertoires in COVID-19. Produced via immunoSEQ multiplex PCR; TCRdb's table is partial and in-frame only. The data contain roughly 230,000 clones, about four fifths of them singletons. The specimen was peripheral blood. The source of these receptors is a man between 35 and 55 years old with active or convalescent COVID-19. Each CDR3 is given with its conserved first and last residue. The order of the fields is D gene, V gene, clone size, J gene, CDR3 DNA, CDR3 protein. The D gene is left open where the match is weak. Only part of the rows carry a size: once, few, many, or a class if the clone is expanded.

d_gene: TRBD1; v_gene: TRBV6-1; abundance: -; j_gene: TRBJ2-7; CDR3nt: TGTGCCAGCAGTGAGTGGGCAGGGGGCGGCTGGGGGTACTACGAGCAGTACTTC; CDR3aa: CASSEWAGGGWGYYEQYF
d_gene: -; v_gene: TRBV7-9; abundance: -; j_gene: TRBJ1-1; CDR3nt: TGTGCCAGCAGCTTCGTCAACACTGAAGCTTTCTTT; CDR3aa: CASSFVNTEAFF
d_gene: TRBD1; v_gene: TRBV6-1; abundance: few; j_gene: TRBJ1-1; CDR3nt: TGTGCCAGCAGTGAAGGTTGGACAGGGAATGTAGCTTTCTTT; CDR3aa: CASSEGWTGNVAFF
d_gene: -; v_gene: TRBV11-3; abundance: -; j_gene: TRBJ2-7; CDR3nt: TGTGCCAGCAGCCTGACCGGGGGAGGTATCGGCGAGCAGTACTTC; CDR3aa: CASSLTGGGIGEQYF
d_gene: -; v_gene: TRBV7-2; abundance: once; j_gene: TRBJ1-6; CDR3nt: TGTGCCAGCATACCTTCTGGGGGAGGCTCACCCCTCCACTTT; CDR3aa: CASIPSGGGSPLHF
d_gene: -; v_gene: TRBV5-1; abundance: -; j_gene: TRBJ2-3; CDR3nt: TGCGCCAGCAGCGCTGGGGGGGCACATACAGATACGCAGTATTTT; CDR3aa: CASSAGGAHTDTQYF
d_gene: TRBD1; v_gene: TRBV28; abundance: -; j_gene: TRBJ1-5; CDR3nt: TGTGCCAGCAGCTCGGGACAGGGATATGGACAGCCCCAGCATTTT; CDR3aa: CASSSGQGYGQPQHF
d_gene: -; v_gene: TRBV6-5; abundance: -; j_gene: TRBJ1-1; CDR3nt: TGTGCCAGCAGGCCGGCAGGGGAACCTGAAGCTTTCTTT; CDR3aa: CASRPAGEPEAFF
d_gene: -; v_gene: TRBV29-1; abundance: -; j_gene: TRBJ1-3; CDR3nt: TGCAGCGTTGAATCGTCGGGAAACACCATATATTTT; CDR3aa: CSVESSGNTIYF
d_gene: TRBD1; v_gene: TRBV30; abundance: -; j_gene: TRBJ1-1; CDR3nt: TGTGCCTGGAGTGTAGGGGGGACAGGGATAGACGCTTTCTTT; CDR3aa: CAWSVGGTGIDAFF
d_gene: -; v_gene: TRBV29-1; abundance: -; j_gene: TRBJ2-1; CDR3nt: TGCAGCGCCCCTGGGCCCAGCTCCTACAATGAGCAGTTCTTC; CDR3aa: CSAPGPSSYNEQFF
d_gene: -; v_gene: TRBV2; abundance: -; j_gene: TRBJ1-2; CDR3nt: TGTGCCAGCACCGGAGACAGTCGCGATGGCTACACCTTC; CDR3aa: CASTGDSRDGYTF
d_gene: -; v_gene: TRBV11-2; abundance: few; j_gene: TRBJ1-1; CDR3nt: TGTGCCAGCAGCCCAGTGACAGGAGGGAACACTGAAGCTTTCTTT; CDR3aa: CASSPVTGGNTEAFF
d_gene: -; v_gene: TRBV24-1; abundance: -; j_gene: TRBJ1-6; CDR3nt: TGTGCCACCAGTGCGTCAGATTATAATTCACCCCTCCACTTT; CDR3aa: CATSASDYNSPLHF
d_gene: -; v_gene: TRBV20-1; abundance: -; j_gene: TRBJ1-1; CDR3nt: TGCAGTGCTAGTAGGGCAGGGTCGTGGGGCACTGAAGCTTTCTTT; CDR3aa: CSASRAGSWGTEAFF
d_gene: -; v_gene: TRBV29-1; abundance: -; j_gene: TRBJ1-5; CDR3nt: TGCAGCGTTGGAGGCACCAATCAGCCCCAGCATTTT; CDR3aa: CSVGGTNQPQHF
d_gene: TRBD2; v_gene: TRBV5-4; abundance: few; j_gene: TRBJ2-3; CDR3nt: TGTGCCAGCAGCTTGGAGCCCCCTAGCGGAAGCACAACGCAGTATTTT; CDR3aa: CASSLEPPSGSTTQYF
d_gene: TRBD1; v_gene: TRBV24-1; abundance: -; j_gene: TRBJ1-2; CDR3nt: TGTGCCACCAGTGACCGGACAGGGGGCGATGGCTACACCTTC; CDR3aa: CATSDRTGGDGYTF
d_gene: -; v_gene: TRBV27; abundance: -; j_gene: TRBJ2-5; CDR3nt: TGTGAGACAAGAGAGACCCAGTACTTC; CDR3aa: CETRETQYF
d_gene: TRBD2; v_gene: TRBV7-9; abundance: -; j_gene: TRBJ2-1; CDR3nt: TGTGCCAGCAGCTTTCCTAGCGGGGGAGATTACAATGAGCAGTTCTTC; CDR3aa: CASSFPSGGDYNEQFF
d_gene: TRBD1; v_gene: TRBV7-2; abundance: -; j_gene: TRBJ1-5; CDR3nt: TGTGCCAGCAGCGCTACAGGGGCTACAGTATCTCAGCCCCAGCATTTT; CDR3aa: CASSATGATVSQPQHF
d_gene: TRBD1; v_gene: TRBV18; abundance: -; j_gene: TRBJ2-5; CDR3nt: TGTGCCAGCTCGACAGGGATGCAGGGGGAGACCCAGTACTTC; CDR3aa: CASSTGMQGETQYF
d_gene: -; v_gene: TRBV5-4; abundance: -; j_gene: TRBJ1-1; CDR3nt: TGTGCCAGCAGCCAAACCCTTACAGTGAACACTGAAGCTTTCTTT; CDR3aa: CASSQTLTVNTEAFF
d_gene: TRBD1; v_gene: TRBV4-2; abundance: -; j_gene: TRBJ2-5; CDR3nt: TGTGCCAGCAGCCCTTTACAGGGGGAGGTGGCGGAGACCCAGTACTTC; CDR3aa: CASSPLQGEVAETQYF
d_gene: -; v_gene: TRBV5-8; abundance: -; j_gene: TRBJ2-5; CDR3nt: TGTGCCAGCAGCTTATATCGGAGCCAAGAGACCCAGTACTTC; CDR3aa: CASSLYRSQETQYF
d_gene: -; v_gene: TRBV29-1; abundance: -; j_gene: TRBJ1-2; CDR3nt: TGCAGCGGAGGTGAAAGCCGTTCAAACTATGGCTACACCTTC; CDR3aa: CSGGESRSNYGYTF
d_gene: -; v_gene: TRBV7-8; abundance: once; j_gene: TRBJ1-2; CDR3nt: TGTGCCAGCAGCTTCGGAGGTCATGGCTACACCTTC; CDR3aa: CASSFGGHGYTF
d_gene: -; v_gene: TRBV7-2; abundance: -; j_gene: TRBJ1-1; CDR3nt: TGTGCCAGCAGATCCCAGGGCGGAGTGAACACTGAAGCTTTCTTT; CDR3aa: CASRSQGGVNTEAFF
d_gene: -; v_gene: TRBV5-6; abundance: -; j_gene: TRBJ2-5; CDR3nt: TGTGCCAGCAGCTTGGAATACAATCCCCAAGAGACCCAGTACTTC; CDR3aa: CASSLEYNPQETQYF